These T cell receptor beta chains were read from a single sample in a study of blood T cells in healthy people across ages. TCRdb called the 5' RACE reads again in MiXCR, with one record for every CDR3 protein. The table lists about 690,000 distinct CDR3 sequences, around 41% of them singletons, with 25% to 35% in the top ten. Source material: blood. Receptor source: an elderly man in good health. Both conserved end residues are part of each CDR3. Each record gives: J gene, clone size, V gene, D gene, CDR3 protein, CDR3 DNA. A D gene is named only where the DNA matches it firmly. Clone size is shown for a subset of rows, as once, few, many or a class of expanded clone.

TRBJ2-5,NA,TRBV10-1,NA,CASSDRDGLEPQYF,TGCGCCAGCAGTGATAGGGACGGTTTGGAGCCCCAGTACTTC
TRBJ1-1,few,TRBV28,NA,CASSRMNTEAFF,TGTGCCAGCAGTAGAATGAACACTGAAGCTTTCTTT
TRBJ2-7,few,TRBV20-1,TRBD2,CSAPPGLAGYEQYF,TGCAGTGCTCCTCCGGGACTAGCGGGCTACGAGCAGTACTTC
TRBJ2-2,NA,TRBV3-1,TRBD2,CASSQGPAGTTGELFF,TGTGCCAGCAGCCAAGGGCCAGCGGGGACCACCGGGGAGCTGTTTTTT
TRBJ1-6,NA,TRBV5-1,TRBD1,CASTLTPGTGGSPLHF,TGCGCCAGCACACTGACGCCCGGGACAGGCGGCTCACCCCTCCACTTT
TRBJ2-7,few,TRBV20-1,NA,CSARKTGLTYEQYF,TGCAGTGCTAGAAAGACAGGTTTGACATACGAGCAGTACTTC
TRBJ1-2,few,TRBV9,TRBD1,CASSDRGGDYGYTF,TGTGCCAGCAGCGACAGGGGAGGTGACTATGGCTACACCTTC
TRBJ1-3,NA,TRBV4-3,NA,CASSQDPGVRTIYF,TGCGCCAGCAGCCAAGATCCCGGGGTCCGCACCATATATTTT
TRBJ2-7,NA,TRBV7-8,TRBD2,CASSLDPPGSGGANEQYF,TGTGCCAGCAGCTTAGACCCCCCTGGGAGCGGGGGGGCGAACGAGCAGTACTTC
TRBJ2-4,NA,TRBV4-1,NA,CASSQERGNIQYF,TGCGCCAGCAGCCAAGAAAGAGGGAACATTCAGTACTTC
TRBJ1-1,once,TRBV3-1,NA,CASSQDSTSHEAFF,TGTGCCAGCAGCCAGGATAGTACTTCACACGAAGCTTTCTTT
TRBJ2-3,NA,TRBV7-9,NA,CASSLLDGSTDTQYF,TGTGCCAGCAGCTTATTGGATGGAAGCACAGATACGCAGTATTTT
TRBJ2-1,NA,TRBV29-1,NA,CSGKRGSSNKQFF,TGCAGCGGAAAGAGGGGATCCAGCAATAAGCAGTTCTTC
TRBJ2-5,NA,TRBV5-1,TRBD1,CASSLRDSVVNEQYF,TGCGCCAGCAGCCTCAGGGACAGTGTGGTGAATGAGCAGTACTTC
TRBJ2-7,NA,TRBV6-5,TRBD1,CASHRGRNNEQYF,TGTGCCAGTCACAGGGGGCGAAACAATGAGCAGTACTTC
TRBJ2-5,few,TRBV11-2,NA,CASSLESFPYQETQYF,TGTGCCAGCAGCTTAGAGAGCTTTCCCTACCAAGAGACCCAGTACTTC
TRBJ2-6,few,TRBV4-1,NA,CASSQELGVLGAGANVLTF,TGCGCCAGCAGCCAAGAGCTGGGGGTGTTAGGTGCCGGGGCCAACGTCCTGACTTTC
TRBJ2-3,NA,TRBV7-2,NA,CASSLNGGSRTYTDTQYF,TGTGCCAGCAGCTTAAATGGCGGTTCCCGCACTTACACAGATACGCAGTATTTT
TRBJ1-6,NA,TRBV7-2,TRBD1,CASFHRGRNSPLHF,TGTGCCAGCTTTCACAGGGGGCGTAATTCACCCCTCCACTTT
TRBJ2-3,NA,TRBV7-6,NA,CASSLRGRATDTQYF,TGTGCCAGCAGCTTGAGGGGGAGGGCCACAGATACGCAGTATTTT
TRBJ2-5,few,TRBV5-1,TRBD2,CASSPSLAGQETQYF,TGCGCCAGCAGCCCATCACTAGCGGGACAAGAGACCCAGTACTTC
TRBJ2-3,many,TRBV10-2,TRBD2,CASSEPGTSRDTQYF,TGCGCCAGCAGTGAACCCGGGACTAGCCGCGATACGCAGTATTTT
TRBJ2-7,many,TRBV29-1,TRBD1,CSVGTGTYEQYF,TGCAGCGTCGGGACAGGTACCTACGAGCAGTACTTC
TRBJ1-1,NA,TRBV7-2,NA,CASSLVWGEAEAFF,TGTGCCAGCAGCTTAGTTTGGGGAGAGGCTGAAGCTTTCTTT
TRBJ2-7,NA,TRBV28,NA,CASSPQTGSYEQYF,TGTGCCAGCAGTCCCCAGACAGGTTCCTACGAGCAGTACTTC
TRBJ2-7,once,TRBV6-6,TRBD2,CASSYGGSGKSYEQYF,TGTGCCAGCAGTTACGGAGGTAGCGGGAAATCCTACGAGCAGTACTTC
TRBJ2-7,NA,TRBV7-9,NA,CASRETAKSEQYF,TGTGCCAGCAGGGAGACAGCTAAATCCGAGCAGTACTTC
TRBJ1-2,NA,TRBV7-9,NA,CASSPDVTNYGYTF,TGTGCCAGCAGCCCCGACGTTACTAACTATGGCTACACCTTC
TRBJ2-7,NA,TRBV12-3/TRBV12-4,TRBD2,CASSWSGGVTHEQYF,TGTGCCAGCAGTTGGAGCGGGGGAGTCACCCACGAGCAGTACTTC
TRBJ1-2,NA,TRBV12-3/TRBV12-4,NA,CASSFMQGRGGYTF,TGTGCCAGCAGTTTTATGCAGGGGCGGGGTGGCTACACCTTC
TRBJ2-1,NA,TRBV6-5,NA,CASSYRRSSYNEQFF,TGTGCCAGCAGTTACAGGAGAAGCTCCTACAATGAGCAGTTCTTC
TRBJ1-2,NA,TRBV6-2/TRBV6-3,NA,CASSLKDESGYTF,TGTGCCAGCAGCCTCAAGGACGAGTCTGGCTACACCTTC
TRBJ1-2,few,TRBV25-1,TRBD1,CASKGTAPGYTF,TGTGCCAGCAAAGGGACAGCGCCCGGCTACACCTTC
TRBJ1-1,NA,TRBV20-1,NA,CSARLNLTEAFF,TGCAGTGCTAGATTAAACTTAACTGAAGCTTTCTTT
TRBJ2-5,many,TRBV7-2,TRBD2,CASSLMASGRQETQYF,TGTGCCAGCAGCTTAATGGCTAGCGGGCGCCAAGAGACCCAGTACTTC
TRBJ2-3,few,TRBV5-1,NA,CASSPGRTTDTQYF,TGCGCCAGCAGCCCCGGCAGAACCACAGATACGCAGTATTTT
TRBJ2-1,few,TRBV7-3,TRBD2,CASSLGTSGSVGYEQFF,TGTGCCAGCAGCTTAGGGACTAGCGGGAGTGTGGGCTATGAGCAGTTCTTC
TRBJ2-7,NA,TRBV6-5,TRBD1,CASSPSGQGYEQYF,TGTGCCAGCAGTCCGTCGGGACAGGGTTACGAGCAGTACTTC
TRBJ2-6,NA,TRBV7-8,NA,CASSVPLGRGANVLTF,TGTGCCAGCAGCGTTCCTCTGGGTCGCGGGGCCAACGTTCTGACTTTC
TRBJ2-7,many,TRBV10-3,TRBD1,CAIRGTGLHEQYF,TGTGCCATCAGGGGGACAGGGTTGCACGAGCAGTACTTC
TRBJ2-5,NA,TRBV2,TRBD1,CASSVNGQGSETQYF,TGTGCCAGCAGTGTGAACGGACAGGGTTCAGAGACCCAGTACTTC
TRBJ2-5,many,TRBV10-3,NA,CAISGSYRETQYF,TGTGCCATCAGTGGGAGTTATCGGGAGACCCAGTACTTC
TRBJ1-6,few,TRBV6-2/TRBV6-3,NA,CASAPIGTASPLHF,TGTGCCAGCGCTCCCATTGGGACTGCTTCACCCCTCCACTTT
TRBJ2-5,NA,TRBV20-1,TRBD2,CSAIGTSEETQYF,TGCAGCGCCATCGGGACTAGCGAAGAGACCCAGTACTTC
TRBJ2-7,NA,TRBV28,NA,CASSPRRGGEQYF,TGTGCCAGCAGTCCCCGGCGAGGGGGGGAGCAGTACTTC
TRBJ1-2,NA,TRBV6-2/TRBV6-3,NA,CASRPRDGINYGYTF,TGTGCCAGCAGACCAAGGGACGGAATTAACTATGGCTACACCTTC
TRBJ2-1,NA,TRBV20-1,NA,CSAPIRIGAVKFF,TGCAGTGCTCCCATTCGGATTGGGGCGGTTAAGTTCTTC
TRBJ2-7,NA,TRBV20-1,TRBD2,CSVGTSGFYNEQYF,TGCAGTGTTGGGACTAGCGGGTTCTACAATGAGCAGTACTTC
TRBJ2-5,many,TRBV7-2,TRBD2,CASSFTSGAGSETQYF,TGTGCCAGCAGCTTTACTAGCGGGGCGGGTTCAGAGACCCAGTACTTC
TRBJ2-1,NA,TRBV9,TRBD2,CAGSVGLGGGPSYNEQFF,TGTGCCGGCAGCGTAGGCCTGGGCGGGGGACCATCCTACAATGAGCAGTTCTTC
TRBJ2-3,few,TRBV7-8,NA,CASSLAGLVTDTQYF,TGTGCCAGCAGCTTAGCGGGGTTAGTCACAGATACGCAGTATTTT
TRBJ1-6,NA,TRBV5-1,TRBD1,CASSLERDRNNSPLHF,TGCGCCAGCAGCTTAGAAAGGGACAGAAATAATTCACCCCTCCACTTT
TRBJ2-5,NA,TRBV6-5,NA,CASTRGGGGETQYF,TGTGCCAGCACTCGAGGAGGGGGGGGAGAGACCCAGTACTTC
TRBJ1-6,NA,TRBV14,NA,CASSQLAMNNSPLHF,TGTGCCAGCAGCCAATTGGCGATGAATAATTCACCCCTCCACTTT
TRBJ1-5,NA,TRBV7-8,TRBD1,CASSLWTGSSNQPQHF,TGTGCCAGCAGCCTATGGACAGGGAGTAGCAATCAGCCCCAGCATTTT
TRBJ2-3,few,TRBV4-3,TRBD2,CASSQDGSGGSDTQYF,TGCGCCAGCAGCCAAGATGGTAGCGGGGGATCAGATACGCAGTATTTT
TRBJ2-5,few,TRBV10-2,TRBD2,CASSEVGLAVLETQYF,TGCGCCAGCAGTGAGGTGGGACTAGCGGTACTAGAGACCCAGTACTTC
TRBJ1-2,NA,TRBV11-2,NA,CASSLDIRTGYYTF,TGTGCCAGCAGCTTAGACATTCGGACGGGGTATTACACCTTC
TRBJ2-7,few,TRBV29-1,NA,CSVASPGLTGEQYF,TGCAGCGTTGCAAGCCCGGGACTCACCGGCGAGCAGTACTTC